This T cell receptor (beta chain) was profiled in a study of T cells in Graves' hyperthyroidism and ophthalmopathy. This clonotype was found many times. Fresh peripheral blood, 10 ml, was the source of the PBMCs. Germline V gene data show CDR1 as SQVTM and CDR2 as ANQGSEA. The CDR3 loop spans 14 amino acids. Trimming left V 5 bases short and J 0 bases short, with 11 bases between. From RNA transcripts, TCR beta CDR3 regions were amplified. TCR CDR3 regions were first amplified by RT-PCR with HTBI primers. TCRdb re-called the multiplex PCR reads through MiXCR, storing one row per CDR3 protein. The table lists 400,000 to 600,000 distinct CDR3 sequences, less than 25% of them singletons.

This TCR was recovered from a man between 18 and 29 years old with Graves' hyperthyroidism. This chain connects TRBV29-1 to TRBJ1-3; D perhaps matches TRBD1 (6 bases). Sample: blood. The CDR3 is CSVRTVHSGNTIYF. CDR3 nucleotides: TGCAGCGTTAGGACAGTTCACTCTGGAAACACCATATATTTT.